Sequencing of this T cell receptor (beta chain) was carried out in a study of CD8 T cells in Susac syndrome. Study context: At the time of blood draw, patients with Susac syndrome were therapy-naive, receiving corticosteroids, or receiving intravenous immunoglobulin alone.

Sequencing of TCR beta was carried out in blood CD8+ and CD4+ T cells. V lost 7 bases and J 4 bases, leaving 32 bases between the germline ends. This CDR3 is built from 20 residues. Germline V lookup: CDR1 LGHDT, CDR2 YNNKEL (reference sequence). Reverse transcription of roughly 0.5 to 1 ug RNA used random hexamers. TCRdb used MiXCR to reprocess the immunoSEQ multiplex PCR reads, holding one entry per CDR3 protein. Of 80,000 to 90,000 distinct CDR3 sequences listed, 85% to 95% are singletons. V and J are TRBV3-1 and TRBJ2-1; unclear D gene. The receptor's source is a human donor with Susac syndrome. The sample taken for sequencing was CD8+ T cells from PBMCs. This chain's CDR3 is CASKPRWYSDTRSQYNEQFF. CDR3 bases: TGTGCCAGCAAGCCAAGATGGTACAGCGACACTCGATCTCAATACAATGAGCAGTTCTTC.